This T cell receptor beta chain was observed in a study of shared clonotypes between healthy human individuals. Findings of the study overall: The study's rarefaction showed incomplete sorted-subset sequencing despite large depth.

In the authors' workflow: From ImmunoSEQ came sequences covering only the junction and carrying no quality scores, so filtering differed. The method was immunoSEQ multiplex PCR; TCRdb's version includes in-frame clones alone and lacks a portion of them. From that table come the V and J calls and clone size; the DNA was used to work out D and trimming. The table has about 960,000 clones, around 80% seen once. Participating donors were healthy, HIV-negative adults free of recent acute infections or vaccinations. Per the germline V gene, CDR1 is SEHNR and CDR2 is FQNEAQ (reference sequence). This CDR3 spans 17 amino acids. V lost 1 base to trimming and J lost 5 bases; unmatched junction nucleotides: 8. Turning to this clone: Its antigen is currently unknown.

Sequencing input: memory CD4+ T cells sorted from blood. Subset in this sample: CD45RA-negative fraction. This TCR derives from a man aged 18 to 35 in good health. This chain connects TRBV7-9 to TRBJ2-1; 10 positions agree with TRBD2. The CDR3 nucleotides read TGTGCCAGCAGCTTAGGTAGGACTAGCGGAGAAAACAATGAGCAGTTCTTC. Its translation is CASSLGRTSGENNEQFF.